This T cell receptor (beta chain) derives from a study of blood T cell repertoires in COVID-19. Turning to the study itself: COVID-19 samples, acute and convalescent, were from the United States, Italy and Spain.

Sequencing used immunoSEQ multiplex PCR; TCRdb keeps in-frame clones, though not all of them. This sample carries some 110,000 clones, 65% to 80% of them seen once, and the ten largest clones take roughly 2.5%. The CDR3 is 13 residues long. Between the trimmed V and J ends, which lost 4 bases and 6 bases, there was a span of 13 bases. The germline gives CDR1 LNHDA, CDR2 SQIVND (reference sequence). The sequenced sample was peripheral blood. The rearrangement links TRBV19 to TRBJ2-7, with TRBD2 as a possible D gene (5 bases). The origin of this receptor is a man between 50 and 59 years old with acute or convalescent COVID-19. In nucleotides, the CDR3 is TGTGCCAGTAGTAACGGCGGGCCCCTCGAGCAGTACTTC. Protein product: CASSNGGPLEQYF.